This T cell receptor beta chain is from a study of beta chain features in type 1 diabetes. Findings and caveats of the study: Type 1 diabetes patients had TCRB CDR3s that were shorter (moderately but significantly so) in all four CD4+ subsets. The study found fewer insertions and more deletions at VDJ junctions in type 1 diabetes patients.

This CDR3 is 16 amino acids long. The germline CDR1 and CDR2 sequences are MNHNY and SVGAGI (reference sequence). The V and J ends lost 2 bases and 0 bases respectively, with 14 bases between them. Every isolated RNA sample was fully reverse transcribed, so sequencing captured expressed TCRB transcripts. Assay used: immunoSEQ multiplex PCR; TCRdb lists only in-frame clones, some missing. This table has about 660,000 clones, over 12% appearing once. Remarks on this clone: Its antigen is unidentified.

The chain uses TRBV6-6 and TRBJ2-7, with D unresolved. The receptor's source is a man younger than 30 with type 1 diabetes. Sequencing was carried out using naive CD4+ T cells from blood. The CDR3 protein is CASSYPQAQRSYEQYF. Here the CDR3 DNA reads TGTGCCAGCAGTTACCCTCAGGCGCAGCGCTCCTACGAGCAGTACTTC.